This T cell receptor (beta chain) was recovered during a study of cytomegalovirus exposure and HLA in healthy donors. Study-wide results and caveats: By HLA locus, TCR association rates varied in a later analysis, with DRB1 showing the most and HLA-C the fewest. Later genetic work tied a missense DCLRE1C variant to beta-chain V and J trimming. Donors were assumed by presence/absence analyses to have roughly uniform sequencing depth.

PCR was performed using 60 Vbeta and 13 Jbeta primers. The authors' processing: Approximately 9.9 million of 70 million to 80 million unique TCR beta chains were shared, per a later count. Data came from immunoSEQ multiplex PCR; TCRdb stores just in-frame clones and leaves some out. D and trimming come from the DNA, and the V and J calls and clone size come from that table. The clone table shows some 150,000 clones, with the ten largest holding 2% to 2.5%. V was clipped by 0 bases and J by 2 bases; unmatched bases: 3. From germline, CDR1 is MNHNS and CDR2 SASEGT. This CDR3 is built from 16 residues. A note on this clone: Antigen: not known.

This clonotype originated in a woman in her late teens or twenties in good health and CMV-seronegative. Sequencing input: PBMCs. This chain uses TRBV6-1 with TRBJ1-3, with TRBD1 matching over 8 bases. This CDR3 reads CASSEAPDRAGNTIYF. The CDR3 nucleotides read TGTGCCAGCAGTGAAGCCCCGGACAGGGCTGGAAACACCATATATTTT.